The entry that follows covers one TCR beta chain sequence. Its specificity is not known. Germline CDR1 is MNHNY and CDR2 is SVGAGI (reference sequence). The germline V and J ends were trimmed by 9 bases and 6 bases, with 17 bases remaining between them. The CDR3 contains 13 residues. Primers included in the PCR were 60 Vbeta and 13 Jbeta primers. The authors' processing: It was a later analysis that counted tens of millions of unique TCR beta chains, of which some 9.9 million were shared. Profiling relied on immunoSEQ multiplex PCR, and the TCRdb table lists in-frame clones only, not all of them. The V and J calls and clone size are taken from that table; D and trimming were inferred from the DNA. This sample lists around 140,000 clones; its ten largest clones have around 1.6%. The data are from a study of cytomegalovirus exposure and HLA in healthy donors. General observations from the study: A later analysis found common viral pathogens apparently linked to several of the most significant clusters.

Material: PBMCs. The clonotype originates from a man aged 18 to 30 in good health and CMV-seronegative. This chain links TRBV6-6 with TRBJ1-1; D might be TRBD1 (6 bases). The CDR3 DNA follows: TGTGCCAGTTCCAGAGAGGGGGTTTCTGAAGCTTTCTTT. It is translated as CASSREGVSEAFF.